A single sample is the source of the 13 T cell receptor beta chains below, sequenced in a study of CXCR3-negative and CXCR3-positive naive CD8 T cells. Points from the study as a whole: CXCR3-positive naive cells had more hydrophobic TRB CDR3s than CXCR3-negative naive cells.

All TRB cDNA libraries came from 5' RACE performed with UMI labels. TCRdb derives one entry per CDR3 protein from the 5' RACE reads, leaving out DNA. The table counts approximately 6,200 distinct CDR3 sequences; 2% to 2.5% lies in the top ten. These receptors have no identified antigens. Sequenced material: naive CXCR3+ CD8+ T cells from blood. Subset described: CD45RO-CCR7+CD27+CD95- naive CD8+ T cells expressing CXCR3 (TNR3+). The receptors here all came from a human donor in good health. Some clones in this sample may be carry-over from other donors' samples.

The chain is built from TRBV29-1 and TRBJ2-2; with no DNA, the TCRdb D assignment of TRBD1 cannot be verified. Germline V gives CDR1 SQVTM, CDR2 ANQGSEA. The CDR3 has 16 residues. The CDR3 loop is CSANNPEVPNTGELFF.

The chain employs TRBV5-1 and TRBJ2-7; no DNA is available, so the TRBD2 call from TCRdb remains unchecked. Germline-derived CDR1 and CDR2 are SGHRS and YFSETQ. This CDR3 is built from 15 residues. The CDR3 sequence: CASSLWTSGTYEQYF.

The chain recombines TRBV29-1 with TRBJ2-7. Germline V gene data show CDR1 as SQVTM and CDR2 as ANQGSEA. The CDR3 totals 12 residues. The CDR3 region is CSARQTSYEQYF.

The chain links TRBV29-1 to TRBJ2-3. This CDR3 comprises 13 residues. Per germline, CDR1 SQVTM and CDR2 ANQGSEA. CDR3 residues: CSVEGLTWDTQYF.

The chain is built from TRBV20-1 and TRBJ1-1; the TCRdb D gene call, TRBD1, has no DNA to confirm it. The CDR3 extends over 14 amino acids. Germline-derived CDR1 and CDR2 are DFQATT and SNEGSKA (reference sequence). CDR3 sequence: CSARDPQGNTEAFF.

This chain joins TRBV7-5 and TRBJ2-3; checking the TCRdb D call of TRBD1 is not possible without DNA. TRBV7-5 is a listed pseudogene. The CDR3 totals 18 residues. The CDR3 reads CISVPEASGTGCARAQYF.

The chain has TRBV20-1 and TRBJ1-1; TCRdb calls TRBD1, which cannot be checked without DNA. The germline gives CDR1 DFQATT, CDR2 SNEGSKA (reference sequence). CDR3 length: 14 amino acids. The CDR3 region is CSAPGTEMNTEAFF.

This clonotype is labeled medium-sized based on frequency. CDR3 sequence: CASSLGGEEDTEAFF. The chain combines TRBV7-2 with TRBJ1-1. CDR3 length equals 15 residues. CDR1 is SGHTA, CDR2 FQGNSA, per germline.

V and J are TRBV21-1 and TRBJ2-4; TCRdb's D call of TRBD1 is untestable without DNA. TRBV21-1 is given as a pseudogene. The CDR3 contains 18 residues. The CDR3 here is CASSARDRGQDAKNIQYF.

This clonotype shows up as medium-sized by frequency. The V and J genes are TRBV20-1 and TRBJ2-1. CDR1 is DFQATT, CDR2 SNEGSKA, per germline (reference sequence). The CDR3 spans 13 residues. The chain's CDR3 is CSASGGSYNEQFF.

The chain links TRBV29-1 to TRBJ2-1; TCRdb returns TRBD1, unconfirmable since there is no DNA. Germline CDR1 and CDR2: SQVTM and ANQGSEA. CDR3 length equals 14 residues. The CDR3 protein is CSVPPGETYNEQFF.

By frequency, this clonotype registers medium-sized. The V and J genes are TRBV19 and TRBJ2-7. Germline loops: CDR1 LNHDA, CDR2 SQIVND (reference sequence). The CDR3 has 13 residues. CDR3: CASSRQGTYEQYF.

The V and J genes are TRBV20-1 and TRBJ2-7; with no DNA, the TCRdb D assignment of TRBD2 cannot be verified. The CDR3 loop spans 15 amino acids. CDR1 is DFQATT, CDR2 SNEGSKA, per germline (reference sequence). CDR3 in amino acids: CSARDALAGVYEQYF.